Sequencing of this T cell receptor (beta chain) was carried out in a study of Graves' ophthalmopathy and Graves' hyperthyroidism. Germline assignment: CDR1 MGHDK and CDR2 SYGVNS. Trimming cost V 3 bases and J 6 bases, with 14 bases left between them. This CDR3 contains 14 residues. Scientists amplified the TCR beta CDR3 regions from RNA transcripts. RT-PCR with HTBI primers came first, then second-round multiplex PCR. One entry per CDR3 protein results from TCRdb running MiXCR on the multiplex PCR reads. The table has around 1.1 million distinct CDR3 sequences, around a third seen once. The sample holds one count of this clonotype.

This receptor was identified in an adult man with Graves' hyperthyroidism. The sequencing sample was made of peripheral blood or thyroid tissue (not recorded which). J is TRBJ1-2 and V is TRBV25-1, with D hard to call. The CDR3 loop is CASSESGRYHGYTF. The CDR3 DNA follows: TGTGCCAGCAGTGAGTCGGGAAGATACCATGGCTACACCTTC.